This section outlines one T cell receptor beta chain sequence together with its context. This record belongs to a study of CD8 T cells in Susac syndrome. Study context: Patients with Susac syndrome were therapy-naive, on corticosteroids, or on intravenous immunoglobulin alone at blood draw.

Germline lookup yields CDR1 LNHNV and CDR2 YYDKDF (reference sequence). CDR3 length: 19 residues. J lost 0 bases, V lost 5 bases, and 16 bases had no gene match. Random hexamers were used to reverse transcribe the RNA input (about 0.5 to 1 ug). MiXCR, run by TCRdb on the immunoSEQ multiplex PCR reads, gives a single entry per CDR3 protein. The sample consists of under 110,000 distinct CDR3 sequences, 94% of them appearing once. The specimen sequenced was CD8+ T cells from PBMCs. The chain has TRBV15 and TRBJ2-7, with 10 bases lining up with TRBD1. The clonotype originates from a human donor with Susac syndrome. The CDR3 sequence is CATSLQVGTGVRSSYEQYF. In nucleotides, the CDR3 is TGTGCCACCAGCTTACAAGTAGGGACAGGGGTAAGGAGCTCCTACGAGCAGTACTTC.